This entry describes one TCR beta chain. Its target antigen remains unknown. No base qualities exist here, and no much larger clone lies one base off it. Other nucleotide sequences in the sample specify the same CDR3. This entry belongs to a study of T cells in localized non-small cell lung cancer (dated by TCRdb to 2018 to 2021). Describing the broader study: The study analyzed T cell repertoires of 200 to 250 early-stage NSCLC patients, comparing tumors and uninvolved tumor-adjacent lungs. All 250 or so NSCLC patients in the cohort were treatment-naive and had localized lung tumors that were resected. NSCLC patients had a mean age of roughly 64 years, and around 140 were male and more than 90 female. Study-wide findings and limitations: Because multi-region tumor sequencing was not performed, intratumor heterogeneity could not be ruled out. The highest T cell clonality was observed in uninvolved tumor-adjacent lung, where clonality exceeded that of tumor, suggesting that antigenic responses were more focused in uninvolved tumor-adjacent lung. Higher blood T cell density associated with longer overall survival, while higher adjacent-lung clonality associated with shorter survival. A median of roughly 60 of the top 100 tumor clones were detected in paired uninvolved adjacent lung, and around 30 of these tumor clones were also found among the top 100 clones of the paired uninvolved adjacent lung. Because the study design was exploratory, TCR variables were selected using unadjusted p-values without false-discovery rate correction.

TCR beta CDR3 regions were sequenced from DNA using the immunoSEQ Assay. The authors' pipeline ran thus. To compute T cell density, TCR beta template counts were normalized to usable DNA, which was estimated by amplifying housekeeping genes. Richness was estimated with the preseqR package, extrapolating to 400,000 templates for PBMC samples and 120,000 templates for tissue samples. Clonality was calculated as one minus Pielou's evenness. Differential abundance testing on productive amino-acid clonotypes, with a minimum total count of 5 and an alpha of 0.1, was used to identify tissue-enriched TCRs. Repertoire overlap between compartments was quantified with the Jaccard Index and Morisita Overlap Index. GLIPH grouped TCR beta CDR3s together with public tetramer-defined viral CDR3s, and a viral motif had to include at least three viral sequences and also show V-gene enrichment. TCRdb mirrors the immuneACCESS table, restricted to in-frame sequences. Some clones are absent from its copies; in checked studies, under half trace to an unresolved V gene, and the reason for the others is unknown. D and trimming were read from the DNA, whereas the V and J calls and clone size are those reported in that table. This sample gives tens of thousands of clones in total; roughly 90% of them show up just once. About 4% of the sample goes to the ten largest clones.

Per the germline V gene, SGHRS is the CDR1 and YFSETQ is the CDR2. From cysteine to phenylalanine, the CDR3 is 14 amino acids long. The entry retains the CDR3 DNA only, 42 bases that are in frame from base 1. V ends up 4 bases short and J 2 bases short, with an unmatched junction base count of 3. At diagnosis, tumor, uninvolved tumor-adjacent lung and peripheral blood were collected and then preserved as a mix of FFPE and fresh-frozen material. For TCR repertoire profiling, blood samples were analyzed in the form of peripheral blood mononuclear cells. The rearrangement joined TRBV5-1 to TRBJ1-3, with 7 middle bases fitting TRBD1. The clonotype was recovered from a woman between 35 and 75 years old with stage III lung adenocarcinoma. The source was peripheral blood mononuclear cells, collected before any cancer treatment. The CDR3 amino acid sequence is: CASSMDRTGNTIYF. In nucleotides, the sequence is TGCGCCAGCAGCATGGACAGGACTGGAAACACCATATATTTT.